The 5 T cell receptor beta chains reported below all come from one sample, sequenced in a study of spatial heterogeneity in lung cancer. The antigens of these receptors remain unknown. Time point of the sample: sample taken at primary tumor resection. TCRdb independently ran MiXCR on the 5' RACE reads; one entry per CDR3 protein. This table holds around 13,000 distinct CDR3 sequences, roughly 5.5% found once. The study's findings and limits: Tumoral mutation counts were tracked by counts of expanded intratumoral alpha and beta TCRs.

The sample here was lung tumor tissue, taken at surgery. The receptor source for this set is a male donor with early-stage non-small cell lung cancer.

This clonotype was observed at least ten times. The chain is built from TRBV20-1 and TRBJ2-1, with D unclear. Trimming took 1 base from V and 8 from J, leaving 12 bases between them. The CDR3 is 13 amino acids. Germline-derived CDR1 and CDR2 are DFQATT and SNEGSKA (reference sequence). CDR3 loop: CSARARVTDEQFF. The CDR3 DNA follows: TGCAGTGCTAGAGCAAGGGTTACGGATGAGCAGTTCTTC.

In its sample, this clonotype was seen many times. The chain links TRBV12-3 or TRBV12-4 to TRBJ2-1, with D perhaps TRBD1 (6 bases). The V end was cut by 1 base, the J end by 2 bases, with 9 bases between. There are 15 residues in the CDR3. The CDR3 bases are TGTGCCAGCAGTTTAGGCAGGGGCCCCTACAATGAGCAGTTCTTC. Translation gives CASSLGRGPYNEQFF.

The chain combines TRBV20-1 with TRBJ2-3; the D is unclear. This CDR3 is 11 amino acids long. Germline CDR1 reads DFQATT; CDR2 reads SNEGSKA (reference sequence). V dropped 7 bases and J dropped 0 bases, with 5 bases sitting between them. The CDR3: CSGESTDTQYF. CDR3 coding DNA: TGCAGTGGAGAGAGCACAGATACGCAGTATTTT.

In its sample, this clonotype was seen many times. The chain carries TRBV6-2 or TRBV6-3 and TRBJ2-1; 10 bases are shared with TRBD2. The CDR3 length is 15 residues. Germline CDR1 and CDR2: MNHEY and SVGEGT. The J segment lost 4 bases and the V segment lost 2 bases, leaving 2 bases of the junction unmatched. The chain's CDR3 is CASSYRTSGYNEQFF. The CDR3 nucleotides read TGTGCCAGCAGTTACCGGACTAGCGGTTACAATGAGCAGTTCTTC.

The CDR3 bases are TGTGCCAGCAGTTTTTATCGGGGGCGATCGGATACGCAGTATTTT. Its translation is CASSFYRGRSDTQYF. J is TRBJ2-3 and V is TRBV27; D possibly uses TRBD1 or TRBD2 (6 bases each). CDR1 is MNHEY, CDR2 SMNVEV, per germline (reference sequence). This CDR3 contains 15 residues. V lost 3 bases and J 6 bases, leaving 16 bases between the germline ends.